Included here is one TCR beta chain sequence, with context. The entry originates in a study of blood T cell repertoires in COVID-19. Turning to the study itself: There were acute and convalescent COVID-19 samples, and they came from the United States, Italy and Spain. T cells, B-cell-depleted T cells, or PBMCs supplied cDNA or gDNA.

Original handling: Amplification of reference gene primers was used by the study to estimate nucleated cell counts. Profiled with immunoSEQ multiplex PCR; TCRdb holds only in-frame clones, not every one. For V, J and clone size, that table is used; D and trimming come from the DNA. This table has roughly 200,000 clones, 80% to 85% appearing once. Germline trimming cut 6 bases from V and 4 bases from J; bases unmatched to any gene: 7. Germline lookup yields CDR1 SQVTM and CDR2 ANQGSEA. CDR3 length equals 13 residues. This clonotype was obtained from a man aged 50 to 60 with active or convalescent COVID-19. Sequenced: peripheral blood. This chain connects TRBV29-1 to TRBJ1-2, with 8 bases aligning to TRBD1. The CDR3 here is CSVQSGQVYGYTF. CDR3 bases: TGCAGCGTACAATCGGGACAGGTCTATGGCTACACCTTC. The full variable domain, completed using reference TRBV29-1 and TRBJ1-2, is SAVISQKPSRDICQRGTSLTIQCQVDSQVTMMFWYRQQPGQSLTLIATANQGSEATYESGFVIDKFPISRPNLTFSTLTVSNMSPEDSSIYLCSVQSGQVYGYTFGSGTRLTVV.